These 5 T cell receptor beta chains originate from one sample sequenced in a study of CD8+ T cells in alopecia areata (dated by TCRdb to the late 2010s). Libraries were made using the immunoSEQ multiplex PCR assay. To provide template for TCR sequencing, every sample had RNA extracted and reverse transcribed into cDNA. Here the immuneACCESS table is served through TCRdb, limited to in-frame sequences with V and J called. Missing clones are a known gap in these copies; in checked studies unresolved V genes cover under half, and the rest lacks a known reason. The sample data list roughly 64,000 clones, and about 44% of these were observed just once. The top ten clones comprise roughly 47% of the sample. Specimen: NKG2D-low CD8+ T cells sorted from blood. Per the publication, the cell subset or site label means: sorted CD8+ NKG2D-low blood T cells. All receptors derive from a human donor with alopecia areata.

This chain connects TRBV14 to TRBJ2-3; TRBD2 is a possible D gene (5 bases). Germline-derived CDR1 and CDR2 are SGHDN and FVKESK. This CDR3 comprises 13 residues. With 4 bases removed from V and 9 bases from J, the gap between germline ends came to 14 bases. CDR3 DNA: TGTGCCAGCAGCCCCAAGACTGGCGGGACGCAGTATTTT. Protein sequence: CASSPKTGGTQYF.

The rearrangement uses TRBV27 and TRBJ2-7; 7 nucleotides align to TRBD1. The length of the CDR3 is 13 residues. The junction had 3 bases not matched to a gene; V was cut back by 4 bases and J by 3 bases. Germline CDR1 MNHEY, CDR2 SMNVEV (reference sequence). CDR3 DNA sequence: TGTGCCAGCAGTTACCGGGACAGCTACGAGCAGTACTTC. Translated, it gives CASSYRDSYEQYF.

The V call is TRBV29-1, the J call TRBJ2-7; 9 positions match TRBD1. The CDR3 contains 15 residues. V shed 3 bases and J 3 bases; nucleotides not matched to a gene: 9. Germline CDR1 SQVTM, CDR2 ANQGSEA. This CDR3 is CSVEIQGQGIYEQYF. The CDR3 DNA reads TGCAGCGTTGAGATACAGGGACAGGGCATCTACGAGCAGTACTTC.

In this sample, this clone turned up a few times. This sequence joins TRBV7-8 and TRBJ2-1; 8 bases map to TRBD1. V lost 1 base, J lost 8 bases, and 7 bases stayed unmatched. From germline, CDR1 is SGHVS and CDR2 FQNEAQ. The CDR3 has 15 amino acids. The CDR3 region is CASSLENRGFHEQFF. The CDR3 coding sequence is TGTGCCAGCAGCTTAGAGAACAGGGGGTTCCATGAGCAGTTCTTC.

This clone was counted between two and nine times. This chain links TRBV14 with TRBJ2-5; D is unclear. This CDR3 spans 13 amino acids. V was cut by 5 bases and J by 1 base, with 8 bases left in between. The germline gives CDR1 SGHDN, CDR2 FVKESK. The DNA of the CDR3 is TGTGCCAGCAGCGCGCTTTTCCAAGAGACCCAGTACTTC. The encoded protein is CASSALFQETQYF.